This T cell receptor beta chain appears in the sequencing data of a study of blood T cell repertoires in COVID-19. Study as a whole: From T cells, B-cell-depleted T cells, or PBMCs came the material, which was cDNA or gDNA.

From germline, CDR1 is SGHTA and CDR2 FQGNSA. The CDR3 length is 15 residues. Trimming removed 7 bases at V and 2 bases at J, with 16 bases between. Authors' processing steps: The authors estimated nucleated cell counts from reference gene primer amplification. Sequenced by immunoSEQ multiplex PCR; TCRdb stores in-frame clones only, minus some. For V, J and clone size, that table is used; D and trimming come from the DNA. The sample lists roughly 75,000 clones, about nine tenths occurring once. The V call is TRBV7-2, the J call TRBJ2-3, with D possibly being TRBD2 (6 bases). The TCR was taken from a human donor in a cohort sampled during active COVID-19. Sequencing was done on a sample of peripheral blood. For the CDR3, the DNA is TGTGCCAGCACCCGTGGAGGGCAGATCACAGATACGCAGTATTTT. Translated, it gives CASTRGGQITDTQYF. The full variable domain, in which reference TRBV7-2 and TRBJ2-3 provide the parts outside the CDR3, is GAGVSQSPSNKVTEKGKDVELRCDPISGHTALYWYRQSLGQGLEFLIYFQGNSAPDKSGLPSDRFSAERTGGSVSTLTIQRTQQEDSAVYLCASTRGGQITDTQYFGPGTRLTVL.